This paragraph covers one TCR beta chain sequence. Sequenced by immunoSEQ multiplex PCR; TCRdb stores in-frame clones only, minus some. The table records 35,000 to 45,000 clones, 90% to 95% of them present only once. This sample was taken from a study of blood T cell repertoires in COVID-19. The CDR3 extends over 16 amino acids. J gave up 5 bases and V 4 bases, and 12 bases lay outside the gene matches. Germline-derived CDR1 and CDR2 are SEHNR and FQNEAQ (reference sequence). The sequenced sample consisted of peripheral blood. The clonotype was recovered from a man in his forties or fifties with COVID-19, enrolled during active disease. This chain uses TRBV7-9 with TRBJ2-5, with 8 nucleotides matching TRBD2. CDR3 bases: TGTGCCAGCAGCTGGGGCGTGGTAGCGGGAATGGAGACCCAGTACTTC. Translating gives CASSWGVVAGMETQYF. Using reference TRBV7-9 and TRBJ2-5 for the parts outside the CDR3, the full variable domain is DTGVSQNPRHKITKRGQNVTFRCDPISEHNRLYWYRQTLGQGPEFLTYFQNEAQLEKSRLLSDRFSAERPKGSFSTLEIQRTEQGDSAMYLCASSWGVVAGMETQYFGPGTRLLVL.